This T cell receptor (beta chain) was retrieved from a study of T-cell reconstitution after alpha-beta-depleted transplantation in children. V was shortened by 4 bases and J by 2 bases, with 10 bases between the two germline ends. This CDR3 contains 14 residues. CDR1 is SGHTA, CDR2 FQGNSA, per germline. A TCRbeta library incorporating unique molecular identifiers was prepared. TCRdb fed the PCR reads into MiXCR, producing one record per CDR3 protein. The profile shows about 72,000 distinct CDR3 sequences, more than 5.5% of them singletons. The TCR originated in a human donor who donated a stem cell graft to a child with acute lymphoblastic leukemia. The chain has TRBV7-2 and TRBJ2-3, with D perhaps TRBD2 (6 bases). This material consisted of PBMCs from the stem cell graft donor, taken from the stem cell graft. The CDR3 is CASSYRDSTDTQYF. The CDR3 DNA reads TGTGCCAGCAGCTACCGGGACTCCACAGATACGCAGTATTTT.